The next 10 T cell receptor beta chains were all read from a single sample in a study of T cell repertoires in MIS-A myocarditis. Sequencing was performed with immunoSEQ multiplex PCR; in TCRdb, only in-frame clones are kept and a portion is missing. The sample consists of some 6,000 clones, approximately 80% of them appearing once. Input material: interventricular septum heart tissue obtained at autopsy. Every receptor here comes from a man younger than 35 with fulminant myocarditis from multisystem inflammatory syndrome in adults (MIS-A) after COVID-19.

This clone has just a few counts. The CDR3 here is CATSSYREDFNEQFF. CDR3 nucleotide sequence: TGTGCCACCAGCAGCTACAGGGAAGATTTCAATGAGCAGTTCTTC. The rearrangement uses TRBV15 and TRBJ2-1; a weak D match, TRBD1 (6 bases). This CDR3 is 15 amino acids long. Trimming cost V 3 bases and J 6 bases, with 15 bases left between them. Germline CDR1 reads LNHNV; CDR2 reads YYDKDF (reference sequence). Supplemented by reference TRBV15 and TRBJ2-1, the full variable domain reads DAMVIQNPRYQVTQFGKPVTLSCSQTLNHNVMYWYQQKSSQAPKLLFHYYDKDFNNEADTPDNFQSRRPNTSFCFLDIRSPGLGDTAMYLCATSSYREDFNEQFFGPGTRLTVL.

This rearrangement joins TRBV5-3 to TRBJ2-1; D is uncertain. TRBV5-3 has ORF status, its function being uncertain. CDR3 length: 15 amino acids. V lost 5 bases and J 8 bases, leaving 20 bases between the germline ends. The CDR3 region has the DNA TGTGCCAGAAGTAATCCCGGCCCCTGGCCCCATGAGCAGTTCTTC. It is translated as CARSNPGPWPHEQFF.

The genes are TRBV5-6 and TRBJ1-1, with a tentative D call TRBD1 (5 bases). Germline CDR1 reads SGHDT; CDR2 reads YYEEEE. V lost 4 bases, J lost 8 bases, and 18 bases lay in between. The CDR3 has 14 residues. DNA of the CDR3: TGTGCCAGCAGCGTCCGGGACGCTCGCCCGGAAGCTTTCTTT. Its translation: CASSVRDARPEAFF.

J is TRBJ2-5 and V is TRBV9; D might be TRBD1 or TRBD2, each matching 5 bases. CDR1 and CDR2 from the germline V gene are SGDLS and YYNGEE. This CDR3 contains 16 residues. Deletions cut 2 bases from V and 0 bases from J, with 14 bases between. CDR3 sequence (DNA): TGTGCCAGCAGCGTTGGGGGAATGACATACCAAGAGACCCAGTACTTC. Residues: CASSVGGMTYQETQYF.

The V call is TRBV30, the J call TRBJ2-7, with D possibly being TRBD1 (6 bases). This CDR3 spans 14 amino acids. Trimming cost V 3 bases and J 3 bases, with 15 bases left between them. The germline gives CDR1 GTSNPN, CDR2 SVGIG (reference sequence). The CDR3 DNA follows: TGTGCCTGGAGCCCAACAGGGACCCTCTACGAGCAGTACTTC. Its protein product is CAWSPTGTLYEQYF.

The rearrangement links TRBV6-1 to TRBJ2-5; the D is unclear. V was clipped by 2 bases and J by 4 bases, with 8 bases between them. This CDR3 region has 13 residues. Germline CDR1 reads MNHNS; CDR2 reads SASEGT. The CDR3 spells CASSEPPLETQYF. The CDR3 coding sequence is TGTGCCAGCAGTGAACCGCCGTTAGAGACCCAGTACTTC.

The chain recombines TRBV4-3 with TRBJ2-5, with 10 nucleotides matching TRBD1. Germline V gene data show CDR1 as LGHNA and CDR2 as YSLEER. Trimming removed 3 bases from V and 5 bases from J; junction bases left unmatched: 9. This CDR3 has 16 residues. DNA of the CDR3: TGCGCCAGCAGCCAGAGGACAGGGGGAATGGTGGAGACCCAGTACTTC. Protein sequence: CASSQRTGGMVETQYF.

The genes are TRBV9 and TRBJ1-4; no clear D. CDR1 is SGDLS, CDR2 YYNGEE, per germline. The CDR3 runs to 14 residues. Trimming took off 0 bases at V and 7 bases at J, with 10 bases between the two ends. The CDR3: CASSVGRIGEKLFF. The CDR3 DNA reads as TGTGCCAGCAGCGTAGGAAGGATCGGTGAAAAACTGTTTTTT.

The count of this clone is one. The gene calls are TRBV28 and TRBJ2-2; D call uncertain. Germline CDR1 is MDHEN and CDR2 is SYDVKM. V lost 8 bases and J 6 bases, leaving 10 bases between the germline ends. The length of the CDR3 is 12 residues. The CDR3 DNA follows: TGTGCCAGCGGGCTGTGGGCCGGGGAGCTGTTTTTT. Encoded protein: CASGLWAGELFF.

The sample holds a few counts of this clone. V gene TRBV11-2 combines with J gene TRBJ1-4, with 8 bases that match TRBD1. The CDR3 is 14 amino acids. The trim removed 6 bases at V and 5 bases at J, leaving 5 bases unmatched. CDR1 is SGHAT and CDR2 is FQNNGV in the germline V gene. The CDR3: CASRKRTGNEKLFF. The CDR3 coding sequence is TGTGCCAGCAGAAAACGGACAGGGAATGAAAAACTGTTTTTT.